The clone carrying this T cell receptor beta chain was observed a handful of times. TCRdb called the 5' RACE reads again in MiXCR, with one record for every CDR3 protein. Among just over 400,000 distinct CDR3 sequences listed, under 25% were seen once. The sample belongs to a study of T-cell memory formation after mild COVID-19. The germline gives CDR1 LNHDA, CDR2 SQIVND (reference sequence). Unmatched junction bases numbered 4, after V lost 6 bases and J lost 2 bases. The CDR3 consists of 14 residues. The V call is TRBV19, the J call TRBJ1-3; 7 positions agree with TRBD1. The clonotype comes from an adult woman who had mild COVID-19 (a few samples of this study predate the infection). Cell type and time point are not known. The specimen sequenced was PBMCs or a T cell subset sorted from them (not recorded which). CDR3 nucleotide sequence: TGTGCCAGTAGGTTACAGGGGACTGGAAACACCATATATTTT. Encoded protein: CASRLQGTGNTIYF.